This T cell receptor (beta chain) was sequenced during a study of T cell changes during pregnancy in multiple sclerosis. This CDR3 is 14 amino acids long. Germline trimming cut 4 bases from V and 4 bases from J; bases unmatched to any gene: 6. The germline V gene encodes CDR1 SNHLY and CDR2 FYNNEI. The repertoire was sequenced with immunoSEQ multiplex PCR; TCRdb's copy has only in-frame clones and lacks some. This sample yields roughly 80,000 clones, of which approximately 90% are seen a single time; 1.9% belongs to the top ten. The source of this sequence is a female donor with multiple sclerosis, enrolled in a pregnancy study. The rearrangement links TRBV2 to TRBJ1-1, with 7 positions matching TRBD1. The sample consisted of peripheral blood, taken before pregnancy. The CDR3 loop reads CASSGQGGGTEAFF. The CDR3 nucleotides read TGTGCCAGCAGTGGACAGGGTGGAGGCACTGAAGCTTTCTTT.